Sequencing of this TCR beta chain was carried out in a study of blood T cell repertoires in COVID-19. Across fewer than 25 US areas, participants ranged in age from about 18 to 89 years. Two negative PCRs, clearance, or symptom resolution were required of recovered Cohort 3 donors. The V segment lost 3 bases and the J segment 3 bases; nucleotides outside the gene matches: 17. In germline, CDR1 is SGHRS, CDR2 YFSETQ. The CDR3 length is 19 residues. Assay: immunoSEQ multiplex PCR; the TCRdb copy retains only in-frame clones and omits some. Of approximately 310,000 clones in the sample, 89% were seen once.

Sequencing was performed on PBMCs or T cells enriched from blood (not recorded which). This chain links TRBV5-1 with TRBJ2-7; 11 bases line up with TRBD1. This TCR was sampled from a man in his fifties or sixties who had recovered from COVID-19. The CDR3 reads CASSSVGTGGRGGVYEQYF. The CDR3 DNA reads TGCGCCAGCAGCTCTGTTGGGACAGGGGGGCGAGGGGGCGTCTACGAGCAGTACTTC. The full variable domain, in which reference TRBV5-1 and TRBJ2-7 provide the parts outside the CDR3, is KAGVTQTPRYLIKTRGQQVTLSCSPISGHRSVSWYQQTPGQGLQFLFEYFSETQRNKGNFPGRFSGRQFSNSRSEMNVSTLELGDSALYLCASSSVGTGGRGGVYEQYFGPGTRLTVT.